The clone carrying this TCR beta chain was seen repeatedly, ten times or more. Antigen specificity is unknown. CDR1 and CDR2 (germline): LGHNT, FRNRAP. The CDR3 runs 13 residues. The V end lost 6 bases, the J end lost 4 bases, and 12 bases lay between the germline ends. Newly diagnosed hyperthyroidism, duration under 2 months, in patients aged 18 to 65. The data were taken from a study of T cells in Graves' hyperthyroidism and ophthalmopathy. General study findings and limits: Blood also held most thyroid clonotypes expanded beyond 0.001. Ophthalmopathy prediction by the model preceded onset by a median 6.5 months.

Amplification yielded TCR beta CDR3 regions, with RNA transcripts as the source. Primed by the HTBI set, a first-round RT-PCR was run on the TCR CDR3. TCRdb passed the multiplex PCR reads through MiXCR, listing each CDR3 protein once. Counted here are about 360,000 distinct CDR3 sequences, about 13% occurring once; the ten biggest clones make up 9.2%. The receptor was isolated from a woman aged 18-29 years with Graves' hyperthyroidism. The chain has TRBV12-5 and TRBJ1-1, with a possible D match to TRBD1 (5 bases). The sequencing input was blood. CDR3 protein: CASGDPRGTEAFF. The CDR3 DNA sequence: TGTGCTAGTGGGGACCCAAGGGGCACTGAAGCTTTCTTT.